This passage covers 25 T cell receptor beta chains from one sample sequenced in a study of cytomegalovirus exposure and HLA in healthy donors. Vbeta (60) and Jbeta (13) primers were used in the PCR. Produced via immunoSEQ multiplex PCR; TCRdb's table is partial and in-frame only. The sample has some 50,000 clones, about 72% seen once. Sequencing was performed on PBMCs. These receptors originate from a man aged 25-45 years in good health and CMV-seronegative.

The J gene is TRBJ2-1, the V gene TRBV18; 13 nucleotides match TRBD2. This CDR3 has 16 amino acids. Trimming took 4 bases from V and 7 from J; bases not matched to a gene: 7. Looked up from germline, CDR1 is KGHSH and CDR2 is LQKENI. In DNA form, the CDR3 reads TGTGCCAGCTCACTACTCGGGACTAGCGGGATAAATGAGCAGTTCTTC. Its protein product is CASSLLGTSGINEQFF.

This clone was found a few times. The V and J genes are TRBV6-6 and TRBJ2-5, with 8 bases fitting TRBD2. The CDR3 is 13 amino acids. CDR1 and CDR2 from the germline V gene are MNHNY and SVGAGI (reference sequence). After removal of 11 bases from V and 4 bases from J, the junction contained 9 bases not matched to a gene. CDR3 residues: CAAKTSALETQYF. CDR3 coding DNA: TGTGCCGCTAAGACTAGCGCCTTAGAGACCCAGTACTTC.

This chain connects TRBV18 to TRBJ1-1, with a possible D match to TRBD1 (5 bases). With 4 bases removed from V and 6 bases from J, the gap between germline ends came to 9 bases. The CDR3 is made up of 12 amino acids. Per germline, CDR1 KGHSH and CDR2 LQKENI. CDR3 nucleotide sequence: TGTGCCAGCTCACAGGGGTTTTCTGAAGCTTTCTTT. Its translation is CASSQGFSEAFF.

J is TRBJ2-5 and V is TRBV6-1; weak D call: TRBD2 (6 bases). The CDR3 contains 15 residues. CDR1 and CDR2 (germline): MNHNS, SASEGT. V was shortened by 2 bases and J by 4 bases, with 14 bases between the two germline ends. The chain's CDR3 is CASSERSLTRETQYF. The CDR3 region has the DNA TGTGCCAGCAGTGAAAGGAGCTTGACTAGAGAGACCCAGTACTTC.

This clone was found a few times. The chain is built from TRBV12-5 and TRBJ2-3, with 10 bases matching TRBD2. V lost 6 bases, J lost 6 bases, and 15 bases stayed unmatched. Germline-derived CDR1 and CDR2 are LGHNT and FRNRAP. The CDR3 consists of 17 residues. CDR3 sequence reads: CASGAQREGSWWDTQYF. In nucleotides, the CDR3 is TGTGCTAGTGGCGCACAGCGGGAGGGCTCATGGTGGGATACGCAGTATTTT.

The V and J genes are TRBV5-4 and TRBJ1-2; the D gene is possibly TRBD1 (6 bases). The CDR3 length is 15 residues. V was trimmed by 4 bases and J by 0 bases, leaving 13 bases between them. From germline, CDR1 is SGHNT and CDR2 YYREEE (reference sequence). The CDR3: CASSQGQVANYGYTF. The CDR3 region has the DNA TGTGCCAGCAGCCAGGGGCAGGTAGCTAACTATGGCTACACCTTC.

V gene TRBV29-1 combines with J gene TRBJ2-1; 14 bases are a match to TRBD2. Germline CDR1 SQVTM, CDR2 ANQGSEA. V lost 6 bases to trimming and J lost 10 bases; unmatched junction nucleotides: 8. The CDR3 runs to 14 residues. CDR3 loop: CSVRLAGGRAEQFF. The CDR3 coding sequence is TGCAGCGTAAGACTAGCGGGAGGGAGGGCGGAGCAGTTCTTC.

The chain recombines TRBV5-8 with TRBJ2-7, with a possible D match to TRBD1 (6 bases). Germline values: CDR1 SGHTS, CDR2 YDEGEE. V was cut by 6 bases and J by 0 bases, with 19 bases left in between. The CDR3 extends over 16 amino acids. The CDR3 region is CASNFGAGTLSYEQYF. The CDR3 region has the DNA TGTGCCAGCAACTTTGGCGCCGGGACACTCTCCTACGAGCAGTACTTC.

This sequence joins TRBV19 and TRBJ2-2; 8 bases map to TRBD2. J was trimmed by 6 bases and V by 5 bases; bases with no gene match: 5. This CDR3 region has 14 residues. Germline CDR1 LNHDA, CDR2 SQIVND (reference sequence). Here the CDR3 reads CASSAGLVPGELFF. CDR3 nucleotide sequence: TGTGCCAGTAGTGCGGGACTAGTCCCCGGGGAGCTGTTTTTT.

The genes are TRBV2 and TRBJ1-1; D is perhaps TRBD1 (6 bases). Per germline, CDR1 SNHLY and CDR2 FYNNEI. With 6 bases removed from V and 1 base from J, the gap between germline ends came to 12 bases. This CDR3 has 14 amino acids. CDR3 loop: CASSAEGQNTEAFF. The CDR3 bases are TGTGCCAGCAGCGCTGAGGGACAGAACACTGAAGCTTTCTTT.

The V call is TRBV30, the J call TRBJ1-1; no reliable D call. Germline CDR1 and CDR2: GTSNPN and SVGIG (reference sequence). This CDR3 spans 16 amino acids. V was trimmed by 2 bases and J by 0 bases, leaving 16 bases between them. CDR3 DNA sequence: TGTGCCTGGAGTCCCCCCACGTACGGGATGAACACTGAAGCTTTCTTT. Its translation: CAWSPPTYGMNTEAFF.

The CDR3 DNA is TGTGCCAGCAGCGGACGAGCGCGGGGAGCTTTCTTT. Encoded protein: CASSGRARGAFF. The chain uses TRBV21-1 and TRBJ1-1. TRBV21-1 represents a pseudogene. The CDR3 extends over 12 amino acids.

The chain combines TRBV18 with TRBJ2-1; D call uncertain. V lost 6 bases and J lost 3, with 12 bases in between. The CDR3 runs to 14 residues. Germline CDR1 reads KGHSH; CDR2 reads LQKENI. The CDR3 loop reads CASSLERVYNEQFF. CDR3 nucleotide sequence: TGTGCCAGCTCCCTCGAGCGCGTCTACAATGAGCAGTTCTTC.

This clone turned up a few times. The J gene is TRBJ2-5, the V gene TRBV7-7, with 8 positions matching TRBD2. Trimming removed 5 bases from V and 7 bases from J; junction bases left unmatched: 9. CDR3 length: 14 amino acids. Germline assignment: CDR1 SSHAT and CDR2 FNYEAQ (reference sequence). The CDR3 reads CASSPREGEGTQYF. CDR3 sequence (DNA): TGTGCCAGCAGCCCCCGGGAGGGAGAAGGGACCCAGTACTTC.

The gene calls are TRBV30 and TRBJ2-7; 10 bases fit TRBD2. Unmatched junction bases numbered 7, after V lost 4 bases and J lost 4 bases. CDR3 size: 14 residues. Germline lookup yields CDR1 GTSNPN and CDR2 SVGIG (reference sequence). The CDR3 DNA sequence: TGTGCCTGGACTGCTAGCGGGAGATTTTACGAGCAGTACTTC. It yields the protein CAWTASGRFYEQYF.

The chain joins TRBV7-8 to TRBJ2-7; 9 bases align to TRBD2. After removal of 7 bases from V and 0 bases from J, the junction contained 1 base not matched to a gene. Germline loops: CDR1 SGHVS, CDR2 FQNEAQ. This CDR3 region has 13 residues. The CDR3 protein is CASKRGDSYEQYF. The DNA for the CDR3 is TGTGCCAGCAAGCGGGGGGACTCCTACGAGCAGTACTTC.

The V gene is TRBV28, the J gene TRBJ1-5, with 7 bases aligning to TRBD1. CDR3 length equals 13 residues. Germline assignment: CDR1 MDHEN and CDR2 SYDVKM. V lost 10 bases to trimming and J lost 4 bases; unmatched junction nucleotides: 7. CDR3 amino acids: CAIKDRDNQPQHF. As DNA, the CDR3 is TGTGCCATCAAAGACAGGGATAATCAGCCCCAGCATTTT.

The chain joins TRBV13 to TRBJ2-1, with 7 bases identical to TRBD1. The junction had 10 bases not matched to a gene; V was cut back by 8 bases and J by 3 bases. Germline loops: CDR1 PRHDT, CDR2 FYEKMQ (reference sequence). The CDR3 contains 15 residues. The CDR3 protein is CASGTHRGNYNEQFF. The CDR3 nucleotides read TGTGCCAGCGGGACGCACAGGGGTAACTACAATGAGCAGTTCTTC.

The J gene is TRBJ1-1, the V gene TRBV6-5, with D unresolved. The CDR3 is 16 amino acids. Trimming removed 3 bases at V and 3 bases at J, with 17 bases between. In germline, CDR1 is MNHEY, CDR2 SVGAGI. The CDR3 DNA is TGTGCCAGCAGTTATGTGTCGACGGGAGTGGACACTGAAGCTTTCTTT. It yields the protein CASSYVSTGVDTEAFF.

The V gene is TRBV6-5, the J gene TRBJ2-7; 9 bases fit TRBD2. The CDR3 covers 14 residues. The ends lost 2 bases at V and 4 bases at J; junction bases unmatched: 3. The germline CDR1 and CDR2 sequences are MNHEY and SVGAGI. CDR3 nucleotides: TGTGCCAGCAGTTACCGGCTAGCGGGATACGAGCAGTACTTC. Amino acids: CASSYRLAGYEQYF.

The chain uses TRBV4-2 and TRBJ1-1; the D gene is possibly TRBD1 (6 bases). This CDR3 is built from 14 residues. Looked up from germline, CDR1 is LGHNA and CDR2 is YNFKEQ. Trimming pared 2 bases from V and 1 base from J, leaving 8 bases between. DNA for the CDR3: TGTGCCAGCAGCCAACGACAGGAGAACACTGAAGCTTTCTTT. Translation gives CASSQRQENTEAFF.

The chain couples TRBV5-1 to TRBJ2-3; 9 bases are a match to TRBD2. J gave up 0 bases and V 2 bases, and 28 bases lay outside the gene matches. The CDR3 totals 24 residues. Germline V gene lookup returns CDR1 SGHRS and CDR2 YFSETQ. The CDR3: CASSFPTGPGRLAGSVSSTDTQYF. The CDR3 DNA follows: TGCGCCAGCAGCTTTCCGACGGGCCCCGGTCGGCTAGCGGGGTCTGTCTCTAGCACAGATACGCAGTATTTT.

J is TRBJ2-1 and V is TRBV20-1; 8 positions agree with TRBD2. J gave up 7 bases and V 8 bases, and 4 bases lay outside the gene matches. CDR1 and CDR2 (germline): DFQATT, SNEGSKA (reference sequence). The CDR3 is made up of 11 amino acids. The CDR3 spells CSSPGGNEQFF. As DNA, the CDR3 is TGCAGTAGCCCGGGGGGGAATGAGCAGTTCTTC.

The chain links TRBV5-4 to TRBJ2-3; TRBD2 matches at 10 bases. The germline CDR1 and CDR2 sequences are SGHNT and YYREEE (reference sequence). J lost 2 bases, V lost 4 bases, and 4 bases had no gene match. The CDR3 totals 15 residues. CDR3 protein: CASSHSGRFTDTQYF. The CDR3 bases are TGTGCCAGCAGCCATAGCGGGAGGTTCACAGATACGCAGTATTTT.

This chain connects TRBV19 to TRBJ2-7; 10 bases align to TRBD1. The CDR3 runs 13 residues. Germline trimming cut 11 bases from V and 4 bases from J; bases unmatched to any gene: 8. The germline gives CDR1 LNHDA, CDR2 SQIVND (reference sequence). CDR3 sequence reads: CASTGDRGYEQYF. The CDR3 DNA is TGTGCCTCGACAGGGGACAGGGGTTACGAGCAGTACTTC.